This T cell receptor (beta chain) appears in the sequencing data of a study of T cell clonotyping in hematopoietic cell transplantation. The data were produced by immunoSEQ multiplex PCR, yet TCRdb's version contains in-frame clones alone and is incomplete. Of 900 to 950 clones listed, more than 90% were seen once; the top ten hold 6.1%. V lost 1 base and J lost 0, with 4 bases in between. The CDR3 has 14 amino acids. Germline V gives CDR1 SGHTS, CDR2 YDEGEE. The sequencing used peripheral blood mononuclear cells, collected 180 days after allogeneic stem cell transplant. The chain carries TRBV5-8 and TRBJ2-2; D remains unclear. The clonotype comes from a male patient aged 60-69 years who had an allogeneic stem cell transplant from an unrelated donor, so T cells may come from the graft donor. Some clones in this sample may be carry-over from other donors' samples. CDR3 loop: CASSLRPNTGELFF. For the CDR3, the DNA is TGTGCCAGCAGCTTGCGGCCGAACACCGGGGAGCTGTTTTTT.